The 21 T cell receptor beta chains reported below all come from one sample, sequenced in a study of blood T cell repertoires in COVID-19. Data came from immunoSEQ multiplex PCR; TCRdb stores just in-frame clones and leaves some out. Of some 290,000 clones listed, about nine tenths were seen once; the top ten hold roughly 12%. Sequenced input: peripheral blood. The source of these receptors is a woman aged 25 to 39 with COVID-19, enrolled during active disease.

In its sample, this clone was seen once. The CDR3 is CASSLEGQTSAYGYTF. The DNA for the CDR3 is TGTGCCAGCAGCTTAGAAGGACAGACTTCAGCCTATGGCTACACCTTC. The chain joins TRBV11-2 to TRBJ1-2, with D possibly matching TRBD1 (6 bases). Trimming took 0 bases from V and 4 from J, leaving 15 bases between them. The CDR3 contains 16 residues. CDR1 is SGHAT and CDR2 is FQNNGV in the germline V gene.

This chain connects TRBV5-4 to TRBJ1-2; D is unresolved. The CDR3 loop spans 17 amino acids. Deletions cut 4 bases from V and 0 bases from J, with 19 bases between. Germline V gene data show CDR1 as SGHNT and CDR2 as YYREEE (reference sequence). CDR3 sequence: CASSRPAQLRSNYGYTF. The CDR3 nucleotides read TGTGCCAGCAGCCGGCCCGCGCAGCTGAGGTCTAACTATGGCTACACCTTC.

J is TRBJ2-2 and V is TRBV5-1, with TRBD1 matching over 7 bases. Looked up from germline, CDR1 is SGHRS and CDR2 is YFSETQ. V dropped 4 bases and J dropped 3; count of bases not matched to a gene: 3. The CDR3 totals 14 residues. CDR3 sequence reads: CASSGTAYTGELFF. The CDR3, as DNA: TGCGCCAGCAGCGGGACAGCCTACACCGGGGAGCTGTTTTTT. The whole variable domain, filled in from reference TRBV5-1 and TRBJ2-2, reads KAGVTQTPRYLIKTRGQQVTLSCSPISGHRSVSWYQQTPGQGLQFLFEYFSETQRNKGNFPGRFSGRQFSNSRSEMNVSTLELGDSALYLCASSGTAYTGELFFGEGSRLTVL.

This sequence joins TRBV5-1 and TRBJ2-4; D may be TRBD1 (6 bases). The germline gives CDR1 SGHRS, CDR2 YFSETQ. The CDR3 spans 17 residues. Trimming took 0 bases from V and 0 from J, leaving 13 bases between them. The CDR3 coding sequence is TGCGCCAGCAGCTTGGCCGGACAGAAAGGAGCCAAAAACATTCAGTACTTC. Amino acid sequence: CASSLAGQKGAKNIQYF. The full variable domain, in which reference TRBV5-1 and TRBJ2-4 provide the parts outside the CDR3, is KAGVTQTPRYLIKTRGQQVTLSCSPISGHRSVSWYQQTPGQGLQFLFEYFSETQRNKGNFPGRFSGRQFSNSRSEMNVSTLELGDSALYLCASSLAGQKGAKNIQYFGAGTRLSVL.

For the CDR3, the DNA is TGTGCCAGCAGCTTAGAATACAGGGGAGTCCAAGAGACCCAGTACTTC. This gives the protein CASSLEYRGVQETQYF. The genes are TRBV7-8 and TRBJ2-5; 7 bases are a match to TRBD1. Germline V lookup: CDR1 SGHVS, CDR2 FQNEAQ. The CDR3 spans 16 residues. V was pared by 1 base and J by 1 base, with 6 bases of the junction left unmatched. The variable domain in full, completed from reference TRBV7-8 and TRBJ2-5, reads GAGVSQSPRYKVAKRGQDVALRCDPISGHVSLFWYQQALGQGPEFLTYFQNEAQLDKSGLPSDRFFAERPEGSVSTLKIQRTQQEDSAVYLCASSLEYRGVQETQYFGPGTRLLVL.

The V gene is TRBV5-1, the J gene TRBJ2-5; D may be TRBD2 (6 bases). This CDR3 comprises 14 residues. Trimming pared 4 bases from V and 2 bases from J, leaving 12 bases between. Per germline, CDR1 SGHRS and CDR2 YFSETQ. CDR3 region: CASSRGDGQETQYF. CDR3 in DNA: TGCGCCAGCAGCCGCGGGGACGGTCAAGAGACCCAGTACTTC.

The chain is built from TRBV6-1 and TRBJ1-2; 7 bases fit TRBD1. V shed 2 bases, J shed 5 bases, and the junction held 2 bases outside the gene matches. The CDR3 loop spans 13 amino acids. CDR1 and CDR2 (germline): MNHNS, SASEGT. CDR3 sequence: CASSESRGYGYTF. CDR3 nucleotides: TGTGCCAGCAGTGAAAGCAGGGGGTATGGCTACACCTTC.

Only one count was recorded for this clone. V gene TRBV6-5 combines with J gene TRBJ1-5; D might be TRBD1 (5 bases). The CDR3 has 14 amino acids. CDR1 MNHEY and CDR2 SVGAGI come from the germline V gene. With 7 bases removed from V and 5 bases from J, the gap between germline ends came to 15 bases. CDR3 in DNA: TGTGCCAGCACCGAGACAGCTTCCTATCAGCCCCAGCATTTT. Translation: CASTETASYQPQHF.

This chain joins TRBV7-8 and TRBJ1-3; 9 bases are shared with TRBD1. V gave up 1 base and J gave up 4 bases; unmatched junction bases: 5. In germline, CDR1 is SGHVS, CDR2 FQNEAQ. The CDR3 is 16 residues long. CDR3 nucleotide sequence: TGTGCCAGCAGCTTAGTACAGGGGGCGAGCGGAAACACCATATATTTT. This codes for CASSLVQGASGNTIYF.

The rearrangement joins TRBV5-1 to TRBJ2-5; D ambiguous. Germline assignment: CDR1 SGHRS and CDR2 YFSETQ. V shed 3 bases and J shed 7 bases, with 16 bases lying between them. CDR3 size: 14 residues. The DNA of the CDR3 is TGCGCCAGCAGCTCCGACATAGGATCAGGGACCCAGTACTTC. Residues: CASSSDIGSGTQYF.

The rearrangement joins TRBV6-2 or TRBV6-3 to TRBJ1-3; D ambiguous. Trimming removed 4 bases from V and 0 bases from J, with 10 bases in between. The CDR3 covers 15 residues. The V gene's germline CDR1 is MNHEY and CDR2 SVGEGT. DNA for the CDR3: TGTGCCAGCAGTTCCGCGGGCAGCTCTGGAAACACCATATATTTT. Protein sequence: CASSSAGSSGNTIYF.

V and J are TRBV2 and TRBJ2-7; 7 bases line up with TRBD1. V gave up 4 bases and J gave up 2 bases; unmatched junction bases: 8. Germline V lookup: CDR1 SNHLY, CDR2 FYNNEI. CDR3 length equals 15 residues. CDR3 in amino acids: CASSVGDSKTYEQYF. The CDR3 region has the DNA TGTGCCAGCAGTGTAGGGGACAGCAAGACCTACGAGCAGTACTTC.

About this clone: Other DNA sequences in this sample translate to the same CDR3. V is TRBV6-5 and J is TRBJ1-3; D is unresolved. Germline V gene data show CDR1 as MNHEY and CDR2 as SVGAGI. V was clipped by 6 bases and J by 0 bases, with 6 bases between them. The CDR3 runs to 13 residues. CDR3 DNA: TGTGCCAGCAGGTTGAGCTCTGGAAACACCATATATTTT. This gives the protein CASRLSSGNTIYF.

The chain links TRBV19 to TRBJ2-3; D unresolved. The CDR3 extends over 13 amino acids. Trimming pared 8 bases from V and 1 base from J, leaving 10 bases between. Germline assignment: CDR1 LNHDA and CDR2 SQIVND (reference sequence). The CDR3 reads CASSGLGTDTQYF. The CDR3 nucleotides read TGTGCCAGTTCCGGGTTGGGCACAGATACGCAGTATTTT.

V usage is TRBV10-2 and J usage is TRBJ2-7; 7 nucleotides line up with TRBD1. Trimming removed 3 bases from V and 5 bases from J; junction bases left unmatched: 1. This CDR3 spans 12 amino acids. Germline CDR1 and CDR2: WSHSY and SAAADI. This chain's CDR3 is CASSEGGHEQYF. The CDR3 nucleotides are TGCGCCAGCAGTGAAGGGGGCCACGAGCAGTACTTC.

This clone is a singleton in its sample. This CDR3 is CASSIGGVLTYEQYF. The CDR3 DNA follows: TGTGCCAGTAGTATAGGGGGGGTATTAACCTACGAGCAGTACTTC. The chain couples TRBV19 to TRBJ2-7, with D maybe TRBD2 (6 bases). Deletions cut 1 base from V and 2 bases from J, with 12 bases between. In germline, CDR1 is LNHDA, CDR2 SQIVND (reference sequence). CDR3 length: 15 residues.

This clone was seen a single time. This sequence joins TRBV2 and TRBJ1-2; unclear D gene. This CDR3 has 11 residues. CDR1 is SNHLY, CDR2 FYNNEI, per germline. With 7 bases removed from V and 5 bases from J, the gap between germline ends came to 8 bases. The CDR3 loop is CASTPSYGYTF. The CDR3 region has the DNA TGTGCCAGCACCCCGTCGTATGGCTACACCTTC.

The J gene is TRBJ1-1, the V gene TRBV29-1; 7 positions agree with TRBD1. CDR3 length: 14 residues. V shed 6 bases, J shed 0 bases, and the junction held 7 bases outside the gene matches. Germline-derived CDR1 and CDR2 are SQVTM and ANQGSEA. The CDR3 loop is CSVAGQAMNTEAFF. CDR3 sequence (DNA): TGCAGCGTCGCTGGACAGGCCATGAACACTGAAGCTTTCTTT. The full variable domain, in which reference TRBV29-1 and TRBJ1-1 provide the parts outside the CDR3, is SAVISQKPSRDICQRGTSLTIQCQVDSQVTMMFWYRQQPGQSLTLIATANQGSEATYESGFVIDKFPISRPNLTFSTLTVSNMSPEDSSIYLCSVAGQAMNTEAFFGQGTRLTVV.

V and J are TRBV11-2 and TRBJ1-2; D is perhaps TRBD1 (5 bases). Germline-derived CDR1 and CDR2 are SGHAT and FQNNGV. The CDR3 is made up of 15 amino acids. The ends were cut back, 3 bases at V and 4 bases at J, with 15 bases in the middle. DNA for the CDR3: TGTGCCAGCAGCTTTGCTCCTGGCGGGGGCTATGGCTACACCTTC. The encoded protein is CASSFAPGGGYGYTF.

V and J are TRBV2 and TRBJ2-5; 10 bases fit TRBD2. Germline V gives CDR1 SNHLY, CDR2 FYNNEI. With 6 bases clipped from V and 5 bases from J, the junction kept 15 bases outside the gene matches. This CDR3 has 17 amino acids. CDR3 nucleotides: TGTGCCAGCAGCCAAAATAGCGGGGGGTCCCTTAGGGAGACCCAGTACTTC. Its protein product is CASSQNSGGSLRETQYF.

The gene calls are TRBV6-5 and TRBJ2-4; D is possibly TRBD2 (5 bases). Trimming took 7 bases from V and 0 from J, leaving 10 bases between them. Germline CDR1 is MNHEY and CDR2 is SVGAGI. The CDR3 spans 14 residues. CDR3 coding DNA: TGTGCCAGCAAGGTCGGACTAGCCAAAAACATTCAGTACTTC. Protein product: CASKVGLAKNIQYF.